This T cell receptor (beta chain) was captured by sequencing in a study of blood T cells in healthy people across ages. The CDR3 extends over 16 amino acids. Looked up from germline, CDR1 is MNHEY and CDR2 is SMNVEV (reference sequence). The germline V and J ends were trimmed by 8 bases and 0 bases, with 16 bases remaining between them. Together with a sample-barcoded 5' primer, a J-beta primer mix was included in a second PCR lasting roughly 6 to 12 cycles. A template-switch adaptor with 12 random nucleotides tagged each cDNA molecule. TCRdb reanalysed the 5' RACE reads using MiXCR and keeps one entry per CDR3 protein. This table has roughly 720,000 distinct CDR3 sequences, about 55% appearing once.

Sequenced input: blood. The receptor was derived from a man at least 80 years old in good health. This rearrangement joins TRBV27 to TRBJ2-2; maybe TRBD2 (5 bases). CDR3 in amino acids: CASGPTGNPNTGELFF. CDR3 DNA sequence: TGTGCCAGCGGGCCAACGGGGAACCCGAACACCGGGGAGCTGTTTTTT.